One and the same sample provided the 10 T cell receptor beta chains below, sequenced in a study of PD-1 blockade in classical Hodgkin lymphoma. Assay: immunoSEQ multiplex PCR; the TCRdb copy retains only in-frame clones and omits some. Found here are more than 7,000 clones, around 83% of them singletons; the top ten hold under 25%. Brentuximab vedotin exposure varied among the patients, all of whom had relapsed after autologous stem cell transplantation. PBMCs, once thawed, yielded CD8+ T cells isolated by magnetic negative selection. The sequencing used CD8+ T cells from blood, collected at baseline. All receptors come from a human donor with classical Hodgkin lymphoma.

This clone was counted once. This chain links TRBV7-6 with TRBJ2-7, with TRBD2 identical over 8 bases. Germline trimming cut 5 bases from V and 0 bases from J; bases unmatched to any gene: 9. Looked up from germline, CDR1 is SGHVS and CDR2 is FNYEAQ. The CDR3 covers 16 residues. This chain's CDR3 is CASSGGGRPISYEQYF. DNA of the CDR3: TGTGCCAGCAGCGGGGGCGGGAGGCCGATCTCCTACGAGCAGTACTTC.

The CDR3 here is CASSLGTGFYNEQFF. The CDR3 DNA follows: TGTGCCAGCAGTTTGGGGACAGGGTTCTACAATGAGCAGTTCTTC. This rearrangement joins TRBV28 to TRBJ2-1, with TRBD1 matching 9 bases. There are 15 residues in the CDR3. V dropped 3 bases and J dropped 3; count of bases not matched to a gene: 3. Per germline, CDR1 MDHEN and CDR2 SYDVKM.

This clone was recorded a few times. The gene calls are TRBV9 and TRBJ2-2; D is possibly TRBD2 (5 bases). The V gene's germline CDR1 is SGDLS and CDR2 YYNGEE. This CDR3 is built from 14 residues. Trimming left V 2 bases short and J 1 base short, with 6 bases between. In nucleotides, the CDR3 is TGTGCCAGCAGCGTCGGACTGAACACCGGGGAGCTGTTTTTT. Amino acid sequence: CASSVGLNTGELFF. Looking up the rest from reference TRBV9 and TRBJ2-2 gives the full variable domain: DSGVTQTPKHLITATGQRVTLRCSPRSGDLSVYWYQQSLDQGLQFLIQYYNGEERAKGNILERFSAQQFPDLHSELNLSSLELGDSALYFCASSVGLNTGELFFGEGSRLTVL.

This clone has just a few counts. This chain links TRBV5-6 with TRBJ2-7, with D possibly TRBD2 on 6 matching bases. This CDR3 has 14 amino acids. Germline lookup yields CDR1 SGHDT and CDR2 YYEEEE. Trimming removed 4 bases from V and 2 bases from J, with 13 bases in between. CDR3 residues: CASSQVADTYEQYF. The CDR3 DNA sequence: TGTGCCAGCAGCCAGGTAGCGGATACCTACGAGCAGTACTTC.

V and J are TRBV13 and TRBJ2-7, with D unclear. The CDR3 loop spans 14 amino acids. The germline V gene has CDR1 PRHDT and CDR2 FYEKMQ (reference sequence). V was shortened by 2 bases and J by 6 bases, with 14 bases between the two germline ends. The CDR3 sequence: CASSLSRQASEQYF. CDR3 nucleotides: TGTGCCAGCAGCTTATCGCGGCAGGCTTCCGAGCAGTACTTC.

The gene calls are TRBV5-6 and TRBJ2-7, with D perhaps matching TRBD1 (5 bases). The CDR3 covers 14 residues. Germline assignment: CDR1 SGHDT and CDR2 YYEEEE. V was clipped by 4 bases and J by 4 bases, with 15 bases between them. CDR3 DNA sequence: TGTGCCAGCAGCCGGAAGGGTCAGGGATACGAGCAGTACTTC. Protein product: CASSRKGQGYEQYF.

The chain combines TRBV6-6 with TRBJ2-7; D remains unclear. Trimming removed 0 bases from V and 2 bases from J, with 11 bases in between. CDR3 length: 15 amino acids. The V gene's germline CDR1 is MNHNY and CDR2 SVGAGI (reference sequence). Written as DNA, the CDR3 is TGTGCCAGCAGTTACTCGAATCCCCAGGCCTACGAGCAGTACTTC. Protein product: CASSYSNPQAYEQYF.

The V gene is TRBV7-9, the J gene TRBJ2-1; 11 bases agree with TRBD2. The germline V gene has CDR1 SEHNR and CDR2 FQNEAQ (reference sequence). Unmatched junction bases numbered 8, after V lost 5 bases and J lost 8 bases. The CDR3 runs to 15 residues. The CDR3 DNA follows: TGTGCCAGCAGCCTAACTAGCGGGGGAGGCGATGAGCAGTTCTTC. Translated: CASSLTSGGGDEQFF.

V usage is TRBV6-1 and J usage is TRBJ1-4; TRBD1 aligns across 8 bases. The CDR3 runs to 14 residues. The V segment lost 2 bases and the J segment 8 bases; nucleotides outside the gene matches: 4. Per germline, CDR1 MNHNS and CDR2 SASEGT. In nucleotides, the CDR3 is TGTGCCAGCAGTGAACCCTGGACAGGGGAAAAACTGTTTTTT. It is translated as CASSEPWTGEKLFF.

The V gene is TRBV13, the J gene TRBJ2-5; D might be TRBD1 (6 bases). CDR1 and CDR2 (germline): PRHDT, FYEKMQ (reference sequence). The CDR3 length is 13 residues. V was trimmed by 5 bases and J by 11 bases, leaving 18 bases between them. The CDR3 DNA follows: TGTGCCAGCAGCGCTAGACAGGCTGGGGAGCAGTACTTC. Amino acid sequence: CASSARQAGEQYF.